Below are 2 T cell receptor beta chains sequenced from a single sample in a study of blood T cell repertoires in COVID-19. The table came from immunoSEQ multiplex PCR; TCRdb's copy has only in-frame clones and leaves some out. Here the sample spans 180,000 or so clones, 85% being singletons. The specimen was peripheral blood. These receptors all stem from a woman in her fifties or sixties with acute or convalescent COVID-19.

CDR3 in DNA: TGCAGCGTTGAACAGGCCACTTACACCTTC. Translated: CSVEQATYTF. This chain joins TRBV29-1 and TRBJ1-2; D remains ambiguous. The V end lost 2 bases, the J end lost 11 bases, and 9 bases lay between the germline ends. Germline-derived CDR1 and CDR2 are SQVTM and ANQGSEA. The CDR3 length is 10 residues.

The chain links TRBV5-1 to TRBJ2-1; 7 bases agree with TRBD2. The V gene end was trimmed by 6 bases and the J gene end by 2 bases; junction bases not matched to a gene: 8. This CDR3 region has 15 residues. Germline values: CDR1 SGHRS, CDR2 YFSETQ. CDR3 sequence: CASKPTGLAYNEQFF. CDR3 sequence (DNA): TGCGCCAGCAAACCCACCGGACTAGCCTACAATGAGCAGTTCTTC.